What follows are 8 T cell receptor beta chains derived from one specimen sequenced in a study of cytomegalovirus exposure and HLA in healthy donors. Vbeta (60) and Jbeta (13) primers were used in the PCR. Generated by immunoSEQ multiplex PCR, the TCRdb table keeps only in-frame clones and is missing some. Of about 100,000 clones listed, over 60% were seen once; the top ten hold about 5.4%. Sample: PBMCs. The receptors come from a woman in her late teens or twenties in good health and CMV-seropositive.

The chain joins TRBV5-6 to TRBJ1-1, with 7 bases lining up with TRBD1. Germline lookup yields CDR1 SGHDT and CDR2 YYEEEE. Germline trimming cut 4 bases from V and 4 bases from J; bases unmatched to any gene: 4. This CDR3 is built from 13 residues. In DNA form, the CDR3 reads TGTGCCAGCAGCCAGACAGGGTTCACTGAAGCTTTCTTT. Its translation: CASSQTGFTEAFF.

This chain connects TRBV10-2 to TRBJ2-2; no clear D. The CDR3 is made up of 11 amino acids. The V end lost 5 bases, the J end lost 5 bases, and 3 bases lay between the germline ends. Looked up from germline, CDR1 is WSHSY and CDR2 is SAAADI. The CDR3 DNA sequence: TGCGCCAGCAGTTTAACCGGGGAGCTGTTTTTT. Translating it yields CASSLTGELFF.

This clone has only a few counts. As DNA, the CDR3 is TGTGCAGTCCGAGGACCTATTTCGGAGGTCGGGGAAAAACTGTTTTTT. Protein: CAVRGPISEVGEKLFF. The chain carries TRBV27 and TRBJ1-4; no clear D gene. Germline V lookup: CDR1 MNHEY, CDR2 SMNVEV (reference sequence). The CDR3 contains 16 residues. Full variable domain (remainder filled in from reference TRBV27 and TRBJ1-4): EAQVTQNPRYLITVTGKKLTVTCSQNMNHEYMSWYRQDPGLGLRQIYYSMNVEVTDKGDVPEGYKVSRKEKRNFPLILESPSPNQTSLYFCAVRGPISEVGEKLFFGSGTQLSVL.

The rearrangement uses TRBV30 and TRBJ1-6; 8 bases are a match to TRBD1. V was clipped by 2 bases and J by 10 bases; unmatched bases: 10. This CDR3 is built from 15 residues. CDR1 is GTSNPN and CDR2 is SVGIG in the germline V gene (reference sequence). CDR3 nucleotides: TGTGCCTGGAGTTCGGGGGACAGGCTAGGGTCACCCCTCCACTTT. It translates to CAWSSGDRLGSPLHF.

The chain couples TRBV30 to TRBJ2-5; D ambiguous. Germline V lookup: CDR1 GTSNPN, CDR2 SVGIG (reference sequence). V dropped 2 bases and J dropped 4 bases, with 5 bases sitting between them. The length of the CDR3 is 11 residues. CDR3 sequence: CAWSLAETQYF. CDR3 in DNA: TGTGCCTGGAGTCTGGCAGAGACCCAGTACTTC.

The chain carries TRBV5-6 and TRBJ2-1; 8 bases fit TRBD2. This CDR3 comprises 12 residues. J was trimmed by 9 bases and V by 4 bases; bases with no gene match: 3. The germline gives CDR1 SGHDT, CDR2 YYEEEE. CDR3 loop: CASSITSGEQFF. CDR3 bases: TGTGCCAGCAGCATAACTAGCGGTGAGCAGTTCTTC.

This clone was detected a few times. CDR3 amino acids: CASSIGRRGTEAFF. CDR3 coding DNA: TGTGCCAGTAGTATAGGTCGAAGAGGCACTGAAGCTTTCTTT. The gene calls are TRBV19 and TRBJ1-1; D call uncertain. CDR3 length: 14 amino acids. V lost 1 base, J lost 4 bases, and 10 bases lay in between. Per the germline V gene, CDR1 is LNHDA and CDR2 is SQIVND (reference sequence). Complete variable domain (other parts from reference TRBV19 and TRBJ1-1): DGGITQSPKYLFRKEGQNVTLSCEQNLNHDAMYWYRQDPGQGLRLIYYSQIVNDFQKGDIAEGYSVSREKKESFPLTVTSAQKNPTAFYLCASSIGRRGTEAFFGQGTRLTVV.

The gene calls are TRBV5-6 and TRBJ2-7; D may be TRBD2 (6 bases). The CDR3 length is 14 residues. CDR1 and CDR2 (germline): SGHDT, YYEEEE. V was cut by 2 bases and J by 0 bases, with 9 bases left in between. As DNA, the CDR3 is TGTGCCAGCAGCTTTGGGGGGAGCTCCTACGAGCAGTACTTC. Protein product: CASSFGGSSYEQYF.